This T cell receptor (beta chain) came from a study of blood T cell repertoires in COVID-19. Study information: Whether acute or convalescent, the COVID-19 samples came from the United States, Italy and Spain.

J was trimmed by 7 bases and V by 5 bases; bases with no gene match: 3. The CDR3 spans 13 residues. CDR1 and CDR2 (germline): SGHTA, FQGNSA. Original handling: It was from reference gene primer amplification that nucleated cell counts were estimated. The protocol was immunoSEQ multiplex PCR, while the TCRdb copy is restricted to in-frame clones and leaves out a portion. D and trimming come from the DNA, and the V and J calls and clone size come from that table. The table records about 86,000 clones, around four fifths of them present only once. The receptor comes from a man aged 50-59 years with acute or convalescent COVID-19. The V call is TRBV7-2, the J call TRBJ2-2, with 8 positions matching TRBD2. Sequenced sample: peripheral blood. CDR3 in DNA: TGTGCCAGCAGCACACTAGCGGACGGGGAGCTGTTTTTT. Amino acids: CASSTLADGELFF.